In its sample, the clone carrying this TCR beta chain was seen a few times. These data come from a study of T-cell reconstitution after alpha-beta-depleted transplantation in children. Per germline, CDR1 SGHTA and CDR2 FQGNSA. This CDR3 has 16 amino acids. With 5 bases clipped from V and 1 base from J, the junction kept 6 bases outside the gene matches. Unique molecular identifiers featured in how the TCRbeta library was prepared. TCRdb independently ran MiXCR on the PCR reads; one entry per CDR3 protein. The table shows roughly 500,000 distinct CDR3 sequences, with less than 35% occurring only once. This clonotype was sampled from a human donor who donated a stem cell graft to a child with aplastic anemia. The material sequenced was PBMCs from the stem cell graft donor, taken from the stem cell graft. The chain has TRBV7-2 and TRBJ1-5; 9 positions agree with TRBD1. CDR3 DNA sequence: TGTGCCAGCAGCCCGGGGACAGGGAAGAGCAATCAGCCCCAGCATTTT. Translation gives CASSPGTGKSNQPQHF.